The source of this TCR beta chain is a study of blood T cell repertoires in COVID-19. Study in general: Acute and convalescent COVID-19 specimens originated in the United States, Italy and Spain. Sources were T cells, B-cell-depleted T cells, or PBMCs; the material itself was cDNA or gDNA.

With V trimmed by 5 bases and J by 6 bases, 7 bases remained unmatched. Per the germline V gene, CDR1 is SGHVS and CDR2 is FQNEAQ. The CDR3 extends over 14 amino acids. Original processing notes: Reference gene primer amplification gave nucleated cell count estimates. Measured with immunoSEQ multiplex PCR; TCRdb has only the in-frame clones, and not every one. That table furnishes V, J and clone size, whereas the DNA furnished D and trimming. The sample lists more than 55,000 clones, roughly 80% occurring once. Sequenced input: peripheral blood. The receptor comes from a woman older than 75 with acute or convalescent COVID-19. The V gene is TRBV7-8, the J gene TRBJ1-5; 7 bases fit TRBD1. CDR3 sequence (DNA): TGTGCCAGCAGCACCAACAGGGGTCGTCAGCCCCAGCATTTT. Its translation is CASSTNRGRQPQHF.